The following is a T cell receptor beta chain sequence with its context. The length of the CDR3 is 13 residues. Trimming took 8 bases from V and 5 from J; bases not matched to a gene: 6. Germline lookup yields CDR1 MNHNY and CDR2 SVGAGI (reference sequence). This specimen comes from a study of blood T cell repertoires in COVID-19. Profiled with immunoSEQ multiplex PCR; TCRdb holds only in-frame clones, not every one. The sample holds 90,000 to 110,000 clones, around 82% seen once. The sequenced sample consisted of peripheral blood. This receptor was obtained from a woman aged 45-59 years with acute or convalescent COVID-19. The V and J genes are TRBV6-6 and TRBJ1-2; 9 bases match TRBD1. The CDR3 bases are TGTGCCAGCGGACTGGACAGGGGATATGGCTACACCTTC. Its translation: CASGLDRGYGYTF.